This TCR beta chain was documented in a study of cytomegalovirus exposure and HLA in healthy donors. Regarding the study as a whole: The study flagged roughly 160 TCR beta chains as cytomegalovirus-associated.

The study ran its PCR with 60 Vbeta and 13 Jbeta primers. Generated by immunoSEQ multiplex PCR, the TCRdb table keeps only in-frame clones and is missing some. This table has about 140,000 clones, 80% appearing once. A note on this clone: Its antigen remains unknown.

Trimming took 6 bases from V and 0 from J, leaving 6 bases between them. This CDR3 has 11 residues. Per germline, CDR1 GTSNPN and CDR2 SVGIG (reference sequence). Sequences were obtained from PBMCs. The sequence was collected from a man in his fifties in good health and CMV-seronegative. The V gene is TRBV30, the J gene TRBJ2-7; D is undetermined. This chain's CDR3 is CACERSYEQYF. DNA for the CDR3: TGTGCCTGCGAGCGCTCCTACGAGCAGTACTTC.